This record looks at one T cell receptor beta chain sequence and its context. Per the original data handling: By means of reference gene primer amplification, nucleated cell counts were estimated. The protocol was immunoSEQ multiplex PCR, while the TCRdb copy is restricted to in-frame clones and leaves out a portion. The DNA was the basis for D and trimming; V, J and clone size are from that table. The sample shows 70,000 to 90,000 clones, more than 85% of them seen only once. All enrollees were roughly 18 to 89 years old and from approximately 25 US areas. Cohorts were assigned according to the clinical history that participants reported. This entry comes from a study of blood T cell repertoires in COVID-19. Study details: The samples span acute and convalescent COVID-19 from the United States, Italy and Spain.

Sequenced sample: PBMCs or T cells enriched from blood (not recorded which). This sequence was found in a woman aged 50 to 60 with acute COVID-19.

The CDR3 spells CAWSVHRVNTEAFF. The CDR3 DNA follows: TGTGCCTGGAGTGTACACAGAGTGAACACTGAAGCTTTCTTT. This chain uses TRBV30 with TRBJ1-1, with D hard to call. Germline assignment: CDR1 GTSNPN and CDR2 SVGIG (reference sequence). This CDR3 is built from 14 residues. V was clipped by 0 bases and J by 0 bases, with 8 bases between them.